The clone carrying this T cell receptor beta chain turned up a few times. Its antigen is as yet unknown. TCRdb reprocessed the reads with MiXCR, giving one entry per CDR3 protein. This sample has about 310,000 distinct CDR3 sequences, with around 25% found just once. This entry comes from a study of T cell repertoires in cytomegalovirus infection. Study overall: CMV epitopes that were recently identified and HLA-C-restricted were used alongside well-studied HLA-B-restricted ones. The study, taken as a whole, reports: HLA-C-restricted, CMV-specific TCR beta clonotypes were dominant ex vivo.

Sequencing used cultured PBMCs, obtained from culture after CMV antigen stimulation. The clonotype comes from a human donor in good health (CMV status not recorded). Some clones in this sample may be carry-over from other donors' samples.

CDR3 DNA: TGTGCCAGCAGCTTACTCCAGGGGGTGGGCACTGAAGCTTTCTTT. Its protein product is CASSLLQGVGTEAFF. The gene calls are TRBV7-9 and TRBJ1-1; 7 nucleotides agree with TRBD1. In germline, CDR1 is SEHNR, CDR2 FQNEAQ (reference sequence). The length of the CDR3 is 15 residues. J was trimmed by 4 bases and V by 2 bases; bases with no gene match: 7.